The clone carrying this T cell receptor (beta chain) qualifies as medium-sized. This beta chain appears as a stray read in a library generated for alpha chains; its size is not informative. Germline V gene sequence: CDR1 SGHRS, CDR2 YFSETQ. CDR3 length equals 13 residues. The V end was cut by 8 bases, the J end by 0 bases, with 11 bases between. MiXCR, run by TCRdb on the 5' RACE reads, gives a single entry per CDR3 protein. The sample holds over 10,000 distinct CDR3 sequences, more than 4.5% seen once. The data originate from a study of spatial heterogeneity in lung cancer. Across the whole study: There were consistently more beta-chain sequences detected than alpha-chain sequences.

Time point defined: sample taken at primary tumor resection. Sequencing of whole RNA from tumor, nontumor lung or frozen PBMC involved no sorting. The receptor was derived from a human donor with early-stage non-small cell lung cancer. The sample in question was lung tumor tissue, obtained at surgery. V is TRBV5-1 and J is TRBJ1-1; a weak D match, TRBD1 (6 bases). The CDR3 sequence: CASRGDMNTEAFF. The CDR3 DNA reads as TGCGCCAGTAGAGGGGACATGAACACTGAAGCTTTCTTT.